Below, 8 T cell receptor beta chains from the same sample are listed, as sequenced in a study of T cell responses to AZD1222 COVID-19 vaccine. Using immunoSEQ multiplex PCR, the repertoire was profiled, and TCRdb retains in-frame clones only, with some absent. This table has approximately 150,000 clones, 85% to 95% appearing once. The starting material was peripheral blood, obtained 28 days after the second AZD1222 dose. The source of these receptors is an adult who received the AZD1222 COVID-19 vaccine.

This chain links TRBV7-2 with TRBJ2-3; tentative D call: TRBD2 (5 bases). Trimming left V 3 bases short and J 0 bases short, with 7 bases between. The length of the CDR3 is 14 residues. Germline CDR1 reads SGHTA; CDR2 reads FQGNSA. The DNA for the CDR3 is TGTGCCAGCAGCTTCGGGATTAGCACAGATACGCAGTATTTT. This encodes CASSFGISTDTQYF.

The chain has TRBV6-1 and TRBJ1-2; 8 positions agree with TRBD1. The CDR3 loop spans 14 amino acids. Germline CDR1 MNHNS, CDR2 SASEGT. Germline trimming cut 2 bases from V and 6 bases from J; bases unmatched to any gene: 5. Here the CDR3 DNA reads TGTGCCAGCAGTGAATCCCAGGGGGCTAATGGCTACACCTTC. Residues: CASSESQGANGYTF.

This chain links TRBV7-9 with TRBJ1-2, with D possibly TRBD1 on 5 matching bases. The V and J ends lost 5 bases and 9 bases respectively, with 13 bases between them. CDR3 size: 12 residues. CDR1 is SEHNR, CDR2 FQNEAQ, per germline (reference sequence). CDR3 DNA: TGTGCCAGCAGCGTTAAGGAGGGGAGCTACACCTTC. It yields the protein CASSVKEGSYTF.

V is TRBV11-2 and J is TRBJ2-2; D uncertain. The V end was cut by 1 base, the J end by 8 bases, with 8 bases between. CDR1 is SGHAT and CDR2 is FQNNGV in the germline V gene. The CDR3 covers 13 residues. The CDR3 is CASSLGWGGELFF. DNA of the CDR3: TGTGCCAGCAGCTTAGGATGGGGTGGGGAGCTGTTTTTT.

This chain links TRBV30 with TRBJ1-1; D is perhaps TRBD1 (6 bases). Trimming cost V 1 base and J 3 bases, with 12 bases left between them. CDR3 length: 14 residues. Germline assignment: CDR1 GTSNPN and CDR2 SVGIG (reference sequence). CDR3 loop: CAWSEGGFDTEAFF. CDR3 bases: TGTGCCTGGAGTGAAGGGGGTTTTGACACTGAAGCTTTCTTT.

The V gene is TRBV19, the J gene TRBJ1-5; possible D gene TRBD1, 5 bases. V lost 2 bases and J lost 2, with 10 bases in between. Germline CDR1 reads LNHDA; CDR2 reads SQIVND (reference sequence). The CDR3 covers 15 residues. The DNA for the CDR3 is TGTGCCAGTAGTATAAACCGGGACGGCAATCAGCCCCAGCATTTT. It is translated as CASSINRDGNQPQHF.

This chain uses TRBV18 with TRBJ1-1; possibly TRBD1 for D (6 bases). Trimming removed 6 bases at V and 3 bases at J, with 17 bases between. The CDR3 spans 15 residues. CDR1 is KGHSH and CDR2 is LQKENI in the germline V gene. The CDR3 sequence: CASSQDRGEYTEAFF. The CDR3 DNA sequence: TGTGCCAGCTCGCAAGATAGGGGGGAGTACACTGAAGCTTTCTTT. Together with reference TRBV18 and TRBJ1-1, the CDR3 gives the full variable domain: NAGVMQNPRHLVRRRGQEARLRCSPMKGHSHVYWYRQLPEEGLKFMVYLQKENIIDESGMPKERFSAEFPKEGPSILRIQQVVRGDSAAYFCASSQDRGEYTEAFFGQGTRLTVV.

This sequence joins TRBV5-6 and TRBJ1-3, with a possible D match to TRBD1 (6 bases). The germline V gene has CDR1 SGHDT and CDR2 YYEEEE. The V gene lost 2 bases and the J gene lost 3 bases, with 12 bases spanning the gap. The CDR3 runs 15 residues. The CDR3 DNA is TGTGCCAGCAGCTTTGGGGGGCAGGATGGAAACACCATATATTTT. As protein: CASSFGGQDGNTIYF.